This TCR beta chain is drawn from a study of CXCR3-negative and CXCR3-positive naive CD8 T cells (dated by TCRdb to about 2019). In the study overall: In total, 110 million to 150 million TRB reads were obtained, corresponding to roughly 1.5 +/- 0.3 million reads per library. The diversity and physicochemical repertoire analyses included about a dozen donors pooled from two independent experiments. TRBV-TRBJ cluster analysis included naive subsets from several donors and memory cells from 3 donors. Here is what the overall study found, with its caveats: Within the same donor, TRBV-TRBJ usage looked similar between naive CXCR3-negative and CXCR3-positive cells, but memory cells had distinct patterns. Both naive subsets had comparably high repertoire diversity, while memory CD8+ T cells had much lower repertoire diversity. Surface CD5, linked to self-reactivity in mice, was comparable between naive subsets; TCR interaction strength was therefore also inferred from TRB CDR3 physicochemical properties. TRB CDR3s from CXCR3-positive naive cells showed higher hydrophobicity (lower Kidera factor 4), lower energy, and higher strength and volume indices than CXCR3-negative naive cells. Freshly isolated PBMCs were used for most assays because CXCR3 expression went down partially after cryopreservation.

From its cysteine to its phenylalanine, the CDR3 spans 16 amino acids. The DNA is unrecorded. The germline V gene encodes CDR1 SEHNR and CDR2 FQNEAQ (reference sequence). For this clonotype: The clone's antigen remains unknown.

Each CD8+ T cell subset was flow-sorted in triplicate, and around 320,000 cells per subset were placed directly into RLT lysis buffer. Naive CD8+ T cells were defined stringently as CD45RO-CCR7+CD27+CD95- to exclude memory contaminants. Peripheral blood mononuclear cells were isolated from buffy coats using standard density gradient centrifugation. Naive CXCR3-negative and CXCR3-positive CD8+ T cells were flow-sorted using a FACSAria III. An RNeasy Mini Kit was used to extract total RNA from the sorted cells. Sequencing relied on a NextSeq 550. The Human TCR Profiling Kit (MiLaboratory) was used to prepare UMI-labeled 5' RACE TRB cDNA libraries. The full amount of extracted RNA was used for cDNA synthesis, and the full amount of resulting cDNA was used for PCR amplification. Libraries were prepared in parallel with an identical number of PCR cycles. The source study handled its data this way. With a requirement of at least two reads per UMI, MIGEC and MiXCR extracted about 49,000 +/- 11,000 unique UMI-labeled TRB cDNA molecules per library. Each library averaged about 40,000 +/- 10,000 functional in-frame TRB CDR3 nucleotide clonotypes without stop codons. After each sample was downsampled to 5000 UMI-labeled TRB molecules, VDJtools was used to calculate diversity metrics such as normalized Shannon-Wiener and Chao1. Clonotype-size-weighted physicochemical properties of the central five CDR3 residues (interaction energy, strength, volume and Kidera factor 4) were computed in VDJtools. TCRdb reprocessed the public reads and reports one entry per CDR3 protein sequence, without DNA. For this entry, the V and J calls and clone size follow TCRdb and not the study's own pipeline. In this sample's table one finds about 62,000 distinct CDR3 sequences. 4.3% of the sample rests with the top ten.

This clonotype was sampled from a human donor in good health. Some clones in this sample may be carry-over from other donors' samples. Sample: naive CXCR3- CD8+ T cells from blood. What this sample's cell subset or site label stands for: CD45RO-CCR7+CD27+CD95- naive CD8+ T cells lacking CXCR3 (TNR3-). This chain joins TRBV7-9 to TRBJ2-7; TCRdb's D call of TRBD1 is untestable without DNA. The CDR3 protein: CASETTPGQAIYEQYF.